A single sample gave rise to the 19 T cell receptor beta chains below, sequenced in a study of T cell responses to AZD1222 COVID-19 vaccine. Profiling relied on immunoSEQ multiplex PCR, and the TCRdb table lists in-frame clones only, not all of them. The sample lists some 170,000 clones, 75% to 90% seen once, with about 4.1% in the top ten. Sequencing used peripheral blood, obtained 28 days after the second dose of the MenACWY control vaccine. The receptors shown here come from an adult who received the MenACWY meningococcal vaccine as a control.

This chain uses TRBV19 with TRBJ1-1; a possible D gene is TRBD1 (5 bases). V shed 6 bases and J shed 3 bases, with 20 bases lying between them. Germline loops: CDR1 LNHDA, CDR2 SQIVND (reference sequence). This CDR3 has 16 residues. The CDR3 sequence: CASRSLFQGGDTEAFF. CDR3 DNA sequence: TGTGCCAGTAGATCCCTCTTTCAGGGCGGGGACACTGAAGCTTTCTTT.

The gene calls are TRBV28 and TRBJ2-7; D unresolved. V lost 1 base and J 2 bases, leaving 12 bases between the germline ends. This CDR3 is 15 amino acids long. Germline CDR1 is MDHEN and CDR2 is SYDVKM. CDR3 protein: CASSLSRVSPYEQYF. The CDR3 bases are TGTGCCAGCAGTTTATCACGGGTCTCCCCCTACGAGCAGTACTTC.

The chain uses TRBV7-9 and TRBJ1-3; no firm D call. Deletions cut 3 bases from V and 9 bases from J, with 12 bases between. Germline assignment: CDR1 SEHNR and CDR2 FQNEAQ (reference sequence). This CDR3 has 13 amino acids. The CDR3 loop reads CASSLKGLGTIYF. CDR3 DNA: TGTGCCAGCAGCTTGAAGGGATTGGGCACCATATATTTT.

The chain is built from TRBV6-1 and TRBJ2-7, with D possibly TRBD2 on 5 matching bases. Trimming took 2 bases from V and 3 from J, leaving 11 bases between them. From germline, CDR1 is MNHNS and CDR2 SASEGT. This CDR3 is built from 14 residues. CDR3 sequence (DNA): TGTGCCAGCAGTGAACCCCCGAGGGTCTACGAGCAGTACTTC. Protein product: CASSEPPRVYEQYF.

The rearrangement joins TRBV5-6 to TRBJ2-1; perhaps TRBD1 as D (6 bases). V lost 4 bases to trimming and J lost 5 bases, with 16 bases between them. Germline V lookup: CDR1 SGHDT, CDR2 YYEEEE. The CDR3 extends over 15 amino acids. The CDR3 reads CASSQYRDHHNEQFF. The CDR3 DNA reads as TGTGCCAGCAGCCAGTACAGGGACCACCACAATGAGCAGTTCTTC.

Points on this clone: A read error may account for a junction end that differs from germline. Here the CDR3 reads CASSRANSPLEPQYF. The CDR3 DNA reads TGTGCCAGTAGCCGGGCCAATTCCCCACTAGAGCCCCAGTACTTC. The gene calls are TRBV19 and TRBJ2-5; possible D gene TRBD2, 5 bases. The germline V gene encodes CDR1 LNHDA and CDR2 SQIVND (reference sequence). The CDR3 is made up of 15 amino acids.

The CDR3 DNA reads as TGTGCCAGCAGCCCATACCTAGGACAGGACTCTGGAAACACCATATATTTT. This codes for CASSPYLGQDSGNTIYF. V and J are TRBV11-2 and TRBJ1-3; 7 bases are shared with TRBD1. V dropped 5 bases and J dropped 0; count of bases not matched to a gene: 10. Germline CDR1 is SGHAT and CDR2 is FQNNGV. There are 17 residues in the CDR3.

This clone was picked up one time. The V call is TRBV7-8, the J call TRBJ2-7; possibly TRBD1 for D (6 bases). The CDR3 has 13 amino acids. Trimming pared 1 base from V and 5 bases from J, leaving 9 bases between. Germline assignment: CDR1 SGHVS and CDR2 FQNEAQ. The CDR3 bases are TGTGCCAGCAGCTTAGACAGGGACCACGAGCAGTACTTC. Residues: CASSLDRDHEQYF.

This sequence joins TRBV7-9 and TRBJ2-1, with 11 bases lining up with TRBD1. This CDR3 is 16 amino acids long. The trim removed 5 bases at V and 3 bases at J, leaving 6 bases unmatched. CDR1 and CDR2 (germline): SEHNR, FQNEAQ (reference sequence). The CDR3 protein is CASSPWTGGDYNEQFF. CDR3 in DNA: TGTGCCAGCAGCCCTTGGACAGGGGGCGACTACAATGAGCAGTTCTTC.

The chain links TRBV3-1 (or the pseudogene TRBV3-2) to TRBJ2-7; unclear D gene. CDR1 is LGHDT and CDR2 is YNNKEL in the germline V gene (reference sequence). The ends were cut back, 0 bases at V and 5 bases at J, with 17 bases in the middle. The CDR3 has 16 amino acids. The DNA of the CDR3 is TGTGCCAGCAGCCAAGATTTCGATGCACCCGAGGACGAGCAGTACTTC. It translates to CASSQDFDAPEDEQYF.

V gene TRBV5-4 combines with J gene TRBJ2-3; 9 nucleotides agree with TRBD2. Unmatched junction bases numbered 8, after V lost 4 bases and J lost 2 bases. Per germline, CDR1 SGHNT and CDR2 YYREEE (reference sequence). The CDR3 sequence is 16 residues long. The CDR3 nucleotides read TGTGCCAGCAGCCTTCGGACTAGCGTGAACACAGATACGCAGTATTTT. Amino acids: CASSLRTSVNTDTQYF.

The chain carries TRBV30 and TRBJ1-2, with no clear D. CDR3 length: 13 residues. CDR1 is GTSNPN, CDR2 SVGIG, per germline (reference sequence). V lost 2 bases, J lost 5 bases, and 12 bases lay in between. CDR3 sequence (DNA): TGTGCCTGGAGTCCAGGCTTAGCGTATGGCTACACCTTC. This sequence encodes CAWSPGLAYGYTF.

This rearrangement joins TRBV5-1 to TRBJ1-1; tentative D call: TRBD1 (5 bases). This CDR3 region has 15 residues. Trimming shortened V by 0 bases and J by 10 bases, and 19 bases separated the two germline ends. Germline V gives CDR1 SGHRS, CDR2 YFSETQ. CDR3 amino acids: CASSLGDLPTVGAFF. The CDR3 coding sequence is TGCGCCAGCAGCTTGGGGGACCTACCCACGGTTGGAGCTTTCTTT. Based on the CDR3 plus reference TRBV5-1 and TRBJ1-1, the full variable domain is KAGVTQTPRYLIKTRGQQVTLSCSPISGHRSVSWYQQTPGQGLQFLFEYFSETQRNKGNFPGRFSGRQFSNSRSEMNVSTLELGDSALYLCASSLGDLPTVGAFFGQGTRLTVV.

The chain combines TRBV6-2 or TRBV6-3 with TRBJ2-3, with TRBD2 as a possible D gene (7 bases). Trimming removed 5 bases from V and 10 bases from J, with 22 bases in between. Germline V gene lookup returns CDR1 MNHEY and CDR2 SVGEGT. This CDR3 region has 15 residues. CDR3 loop: CASSPARGGSVSQYF. The CDR3 DNA reads TGTGCCAGCAGTCCCGCTAGGGGGGGTTCCGTCTCGCAGTATTTT.

The sample holds one count of this clone. The rearrangement joins TRBV5-4 to TRBJ2-6; D is ambiguous. Per the germline V gene, CDR1 is SGHNT and CDR2 is YYREEE (reference sequence). Trimming took 0 bases from V and 0 from J, leaving 7 bases between them. CDR3 length: 16 amino acids. The CDR3, as DNA: TGTGCCAGCAGCTTGGAATGGGACTCTGGGGCCAACGTCCTGACTTTC. Its protein is CASSLEWDSGANVLTF.

This clone was recorded once. The chain employs TRBV5-1 and TRBJ1-4, with D hard to call. V lost 4 bases, J lost 8 bases, and 15 bases lay in between. This CDR3 is 14 amino acids long. Germline values: CDR1 SGHRS, CDR2 YFSETQ. The CDR3 region has the DNA TGCGCCAGCAGCGCCGGAAGGATCCCCGAAAAACTGTTTTTT. Protein product: CASSAGRIPEKLFF.

The sample holds a few counts of this clone. The chain joins TRBV4-1 to TRBJ2-1; 7 nucleotides match TRBD1. Germline CDR1 is MGHRA and CDR2 is YSYEKL. V was clipped by 1 base and J by 0 bases; unmatched bases: 12. The CDR3 runs to 19 residues. In nucleotides, the CDR3 is TGCGCCAGCAGCCAAGGATCAGGGGGTGGCCCTAGCTCCTACAATGAGCAGTTCTTC. The encoded protein is CASSQGSGGGPSSYNEQFF.

The chain joins TRBV7-2 to TRBJ2-1; no firm D call. This CDR3 is 13 amino acids long. Germline CDR1 SGHTA, CDR2 FQGNSA. Trimming removed 1 base at V and 9 bases at J, with 10 bases between. The CDR3, as DNA: TGTGCCAGCAGCTTAGGTTGGGTTACTGAGCAGTTCTTC. It yields the protein CASSLGWVTEQFF.

This clone was observed a single time. The rearrangement links TRBV18 to TRBJ1-5, with D possibly being TRBD1 (6 bases). V was trimmed by 4 bases and J by 6 bases, leaving 10 bases between them. Germline CDR1 KGHSH, CDR2 LQKENI. This CDR3 has 13 residues. The CDR3, as DNA: TGTGCCAGCTCACGATTACAGGGTCAGCCCCAGCATTTT. Its protein is CASSRLQGQPQHF.